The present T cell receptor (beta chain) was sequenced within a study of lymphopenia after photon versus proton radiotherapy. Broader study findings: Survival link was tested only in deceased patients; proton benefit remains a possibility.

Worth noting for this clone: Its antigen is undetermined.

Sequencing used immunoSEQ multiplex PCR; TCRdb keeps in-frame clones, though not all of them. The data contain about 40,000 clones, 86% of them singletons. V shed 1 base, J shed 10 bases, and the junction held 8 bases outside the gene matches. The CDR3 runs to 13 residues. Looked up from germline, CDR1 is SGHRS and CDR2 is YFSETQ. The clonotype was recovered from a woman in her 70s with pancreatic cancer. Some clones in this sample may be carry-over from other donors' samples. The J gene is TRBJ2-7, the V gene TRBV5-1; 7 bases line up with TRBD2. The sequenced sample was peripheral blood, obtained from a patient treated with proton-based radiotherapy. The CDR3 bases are TGCGCCAGCAGCTTGACGGACGGGAGGAACCAGTACTTC. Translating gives CASSLTDGRNQYF.